The text below deals with one T cell receptor beta chain. This specimen comes from a study of blood T cell repertoires in COVID-19. Study context: From the United States, Italy and Spain came samples of acute and convalescent COVID-19. Sources were T cells, B-cell-depleted T cells, or PBMCs; the material itself was cDNA or gDNA.

Original handling: Nucleated cell counts were estimated from reference gene primer amplification. Assay used: immunoSEQ multiplex PCR; TCRdb lists only in-frame clones, some missing. Clonal size and the V and J genes are those of that table, whereas D and trimming came from the DNA. The table has roughly 250,000 clones, approximately 83% seen once. The trim removed 2 bases at V and 0 bases at J, leaving 1 base unmatched. The germline CDR1 and CDR2 sequences are SGHDT and YYEEEE. The CDR3 totals 15 residues. This sequence originates from a woman of 80 years or more with acute or convalescent COVID-19. V is TRBV5-6 and J is TRBJ2-1, with 8 bases that match TRBD2. Material for sequencing was peripheral blood. The CDR3: CASSLRGGSYNEQFF. The DNA of the CDR3 is TGTGCCAGCAGCTTACGGGGGGGCTCCTACAATGAGCAGTTCTTC.